These T cell receptor beta chains were read from a single sample in a study of T cell changes during pregnancy in multiple sclerosis. Libraries were prepared by immunoSEQ multiplex PCR; TCRdb keeps only in-frame clonotypes and omits some of them. Of 95,000 to 100,000 clones in the sample, approximately 91% were seen once. The starting material was peripheral blood, obtained in the second trimester of pregnancy. These receptors were taken from a female donor with multiple sclerosis, enrolled in a pregnancy study. The CDR3 runs from the conserved cysteine through the conserved F or W. The D gene is left open where the match is weak. The size field is filled for only some rows; it gives once, few, many or a size class.

V gene	D gene	J gene	clone size	CDR3 DNA	CDR3 protein
TRBV18	NA	TRBJ2-7	NA	TGTGCCAGCTCACCATTCCGGACAGTTACCTACGAGCAGTACTTC	CASSPFRTVTYEQYF
TRBV19	TRBD2	TRBJ2-1	NA	TGTGCCAGTAGTTTAGCGGGAGAGTCCTACAATGAGCAGTTCTTC	CASSLAGESYNEQFF
TRBV7-8	NA	TRBJ1-5	NA	TGTGCCAGCAGCTTTGAAGGGGGCAATCAGCCCCAGCATTTT	CASSFEGGNQPQHF
TRBV5-6	TRBD1	TRBJ1-4	NA	TGTGCCAGCAGCTCGGGTTCGGGACAGGGGTTTGAAAAACTGTTTTTT	CASSSGSGQGFEKLFF
TRBV5-1	TRBD1	TRBJ1-2	NA	TGCGCCAGCAGCTTGGCCGACAGGGGCTATGGCTACACCTTC	CASSLADRGYGYTF
TRBV28	NA	TRBJ1-5	NA	TGTGCCAGCAGCCACCGCGGTGCTGGTTTTACCTATCAGCCCCAGCATTTT	CASSHRGAGFTYQPQHF
TRBV6-5	NA	TRBJ2-7	NA	TGTGCCAGCAGTTCCGGTATAGCCTACGAGCAGTACTTC	CASSSGIAYEQYF
TRBV5-1	TRBD2	TRBJ2-2	NA	TGCGCCAGCAGCTTGGGCGGGAGGCGCGACACCGGGGAGCTGTTTTTT	CASSLGGRRDTGELFF
TRBV5-6	TRBD1	TRBJ2-5	NA	TGTGCCAGCAGCTTAGTCACAGGGGTTCGGCATATAGAGACCCAGTACTTC	CASSLVTGVRHIETQYF
TRBV10-3	TRBD2	TRBJ2-5	NA	TGTGCCACCTCACTAGCGGGAGACGGAGAGACCCAGTACTTC	CATSLAGDGETQYF
TRBV5-1	TRBD2	TRBJ2-3	NA	TGCGCCAGCAGATACGGTTACGGACTAGGGGAGGCAGATACGCAGTATTTT	CASRYGYGLGEADTQYF
TRBV29-1	NA	TRBJ2-3	NA	TGCAGCGTGGCGACTAGCACAGATACGCAGTATTTT	CSVATSTDTQYF
TRBV14	TRBD2	TRBJ2-5	NA	TGTGCCAGCAGCATTCTAGCGGGCTACACCCCGGAGACCCAGTACTTC	CASSILAGYTPETQYF
TRBV5-6	NA	TRBJ2-6	NA	TGTGCCAGCAGCCTAATAAGTACCCTTGGGGCCAACGTCCTGACTTTC	CASSLISTLGANVLTF
TRBV29-1	NA	TRBJ2-1	NA	TGCAGCGTCGCGTTAGTTTTAAGTGCCGAGCAGTTCTTC	CSVALVLSAEQFF
TRBV28	NA	TRBJ1-5	NA	TGTGCCAGCAGTTATCGGGGGAGGGGCCACAATCAGCCCCAGCATTTT	CASSYRGRGHNQPQHF
TRBV7-2	NA	TRBJ1-2	NA	TGTGCCAGCAGCCCCAGGACAGCGGAGGCTTATGGCTACACCTTC	CASSPRTAEAYGYTF
TRBV7-2	TRBD2	TRBJ2-3	once	TGTGCCAGCAGCCACCCTCGACTAGCGGGCACAGATACGCAGTATTTT	CASSHPRLAGTDTQYF
TRBV7-2	NA	TRBJ2-1	NA	TGTGCCAGCAGCTTAAATGGGCGCTACAATGAGCAGTTCTTC	CASSLNGRYNEQFF
TRBV5-1	TRBD1	TRBJ2-1	NA	TGCGCCAGCGCTCTTGGACAGGGGGGTATTGAGCAGTTCTTC	CASALGQGGIEQFF
TRBV7-9	NA	TRBJ2-1	NA	TGTGCCAGCAGCCGAGTTAGCGTGAATGAGCAGTTCTTC	CASSRVSVNEQFF
TRBV5-6	TRBD1	TRBJ2-3	NA	TGTGCCAGCAGCCTTAACAGGGGACAGGGCACAGATACGCAGTATTTT	CASSLNRGQGTDTQYF
TRBV11-3	NA	TRBJ1-1	NA	TGTGCCAGCAGCTTACACATGAACACTGAAGCTTTCTTT	CASSLHMNTEAFF
TRBV28	NA	TRBJ1-5	NA	TGTGCCAGCAGTTTAACCCCTCCTCCGGTGGTCAATCAGCCCCAGCATTTT	CASSLTPPPVVNQPQHF
TRBV11-3	TRBD2	TRBJ2-3	NA	TGTGCCAGCAGCTCTGGGCCCACTAGCGACACAGATACGCAGTATTTT	CASSSGPTSDTDTQYF
TRBV12-2	NA	TRBJ2-7	once	TGTGCAAGTCGCTTAGGGGCAGTCTCCTACGAGCAGTACTTC	CASRLGAVSYEQYF
TRBV5-4	NA	TRBJ1-1	NA	TGTGCCAGCACCCTATTTTATAAAGGGAGGGCTGAAGCTTTCTTT	CASTLFYKGRAEAFF
TRBV28	NA	TRBJ1-1	NA	TGTGCCAGCATCGACTCTCCGAACACTGAAGCTTTCTTT	CASIDSPNTEAFF
TRBV5-1	TRBD1	TRBJ2-7	NA	TGCGCCAGCAGCCTACGGGACAGGGACCACGAGCAGTACTTC	CASSLRDRDHEQYF
TRBV9	TRBD2	TRBJ2-1	once	TGTGCCAGCAGCGTGGGACTAGCGGGTTCTAGCTCCTACAATGAGCAGTTCTTC	CASSVGLAGSSSYNEQFF
TRBV14	TRBD2	TRBJ2-1	NA	TGTGCCAGCAGCCATCTGGCTAGCGGGGGGGATGAGCAGTTCTTC	CASSHLASGGDEQFF
TRBV7-9	TRBD2	TRBJ2-1	many	TGTGCCAGCAGCCATAGCGGGAGAATAAATGAGCAGTTCTTC	CASSHSGRINEQFF
TRBV2	NA	TRBJ1-2	NA	TGTGCCAGTGGGAGAAGCTCCTATGGCTACACCTTC	CASGRSSYGYTF
TRBV10-3	NA	TRBJ1-3	NA	TGTGCCATCAGTGAAGCGGGGGCCTCTGGAAACACCATATATTTT	CAISEAGASGNTIYF
TRBV5-1	NA	TRBJ1-5	NA	TGCGCCAGCAGCTTGGACAACAATCAGCCCCAGCATTTT	CASSLDNNQPQHF
TRBV29-1	TRBD1	TRBJ2-1	NA	TGCAGCGCCTTGGGGACAGGGGCTGAGCAGTTCTTC	CSALGTGAEQFF
TRBV2	NA	TRBJ1-5	NA	TGTGCCAGCAGTCCGGAGTGGGGCCAGCCCCAGCATTTT	CASSPEWGQPQHF
TRBV19	TRBD2	TRBJ2-6	once	TGTGCCAGTAAAACTAGCGGGAGGCCATCACCCTCTGGGGCCAACGTCCTGACTTTC	CASKTSGRPSPSGANVLTF
TRBV6-1	TRBD1	TRBJ1-1	NA	TGTGCCAGCAGGATACAGGGGACGAGCACTGAAGCTTTCTTT	CASRIQGTSTEAFF
TRBV7-6	NA	TRBJ2-1	NA	TGTGCCAGCAGGCACAGGGAGGGCTCCTACAATGAGCAGTTCTTC	CASRHREGSYNEQFF
TRBV18	NA	TRBJ1-3	NA	TGTGCCAGCTCACCGGGCAGCTCTGGAAACACCATATATTTT	CASSPGSSGNTIYF
TRBV28	NA	TRBJ1-5	NA	TGTGCCAGCGATATGACAGTTGGGGGCAATCAGCCCCAGCATTTT	CASDMTVGGNQPQHF
TRBV30	TRBD1	TRBJ2-5	once	TGTGCCTGGAGTCCCAGGGGGAGACAGCTAGGGGCACGGGGGACCCAGTACTTC	CAWSPRGRQLGARGTQYF
TRBV19	TRBD2	TRBJ2-7	NA	TGTGCCAGTAGTAACTTGTTCTTAGCGGGAGGTGTCTACGAGCAGTACTTC	CASSNLFLAGGVYEQYF
TRBV27	NA	TRBJ1-5	NA	TGTGCCAGCAGTTTAGGGCAGAATCAGCCCCAGCATTTT	CASSLGQNQPQHF
TRBV27	NA	TRBJ2-2	NA	TGTGCCAGCAGTCCTTTCGGACAGCTGAACACCGGGGAGCTGTTTTTT	CASSPFGQLNTGELFF
TRBV7-9	NA	TRBJ1-1	once	TGTGCCAGCAGCTTAGGTGACGTGGGGGGTACTGAAGCTTTCTTT	CASSLGDVGGTEAFF
TRBV5-1	TRBD1	TRBJ1-4	NA	TGCGCCAGCAGCATTCGGACAGGGGGTAATGAAAAACTGTTTTTT	CASSIRTGGNEKLFF
TRBV27	TRBD2	TRBJ2-4	NA	TGTGCCAGCAGCCCAGCGGGGACTAGCGGGGAACGAATTCAGTACTTC	CASSPAGTSGERIQYF
TRBV18	NA	TRBJ1-3	once	TGTGCCAGCTCACCATATACCAGGGACTCTGGAAACACCATATATTTT	CASSPYTRDSGNTIYF
TRBV10-3	TRBD2	TRBJ2-1	NA	TGTGCCATCAGTGGGGGGGGACCATCTAGATCCAATGAGCAGTTCTTC	CAISGGGPSRSNEQFF
TRBV7-8	NA	TRBJ2-7	NA	TGTGCCAGCAGCTTAGCGGAAATCAGGGGATTCTCCTACGAGCAGTACTTC	CASSLAEIRGFSYEQYF